This entry is about one T cell receptor beta chain. Assignment of participants to cohorts was predicated upon participant-reported clinical history. The source of the sample is a study of blood T cell repertoires in COVID-19. Looking at the study overall: The analysed material was cDNA or gDNA that came from T cells, B-cell-depleted T cells, or PBMCs.

Original processing methods: The authors estimated nucleated cell counts from reference gene primer amplification. Some clones are missing from TCRdb's copy, which holds only in-frame ones; the method was immunoSEQ multiplex PCR. The V and J calls and the clone size are those of that table, but D and trimming were determined from the DNA. The sample shows hundreds of thousands of clones, about 90% of them seen only once. CDR3 length: 14 amino acids. V lost 8 bases and J lost 8, with 22 bases in between. Germline V lookup: CDR1 SGHRS, CDR2 YFSETQ. The sequence came from a woman in her 30s who had recovered from COVID-19. V and J are TRBV5-1 and TRBJ1-1; possibly TRBD1 for D (6 bases). Sequencing used PBMCs or T cells enriched from blood (not recorded which). The CDR3 is CASLAGGAEGEAFF. CDR3 nucleotide sequence: TGCGCCAGTCTCGCGGGGGGGGCCGAGGGAGAAGCTTTCTTT.